This record covers a single TCR beta chain. Antigen specificity is unknown. Germline CDR1 SQVTM, CDR2 ANQGSEA. Trimming cost V 6 bases and J 8 bases; bases outside gene matches: 16. This CDR3 is built from 15 residues. The sample comes from a study of T cells in Graves' hyperthyroidism and ophthalmopathy. Study observations and caveats: Separating ophthalmopathy from stable hyperthyroidism was achieved by a 13 V-J model. Among thyroid clonotypes expanded above 0.001, most also appeared in blood.

Amplification yielded TCR beta CDR3 regions, with RNA transcripts as the source. TCR CDR3 underwent first-round RT-PCR with the HTBI primer set. TCRdb re-derived calls from the multiplex PCR reads in MiXCR, one entry per CDR3 protein. The sample shows about 710,000 distinct CDR3 sequences, less than 20% of them seen only once. Across 18 months, stable Graves' hyperthyroidism was marked by no progression to ophthalmopathy. The V and J genes are TRBV29-1 and TRBJ2-1; 7 nucleotides align to TRBD2. This receptor was obtained from a man between 18 and 29 years old with Graves' hyperthyroidism. The sample taken for sequencing was blood. This chain's CDR3 is CSVGRAGIPSHEQFF. Here the CDR3 DNA reads TGCAGCGTAGGTCGAGCGGGGATTCCCAGCCATGAGCAGTTCTTC.